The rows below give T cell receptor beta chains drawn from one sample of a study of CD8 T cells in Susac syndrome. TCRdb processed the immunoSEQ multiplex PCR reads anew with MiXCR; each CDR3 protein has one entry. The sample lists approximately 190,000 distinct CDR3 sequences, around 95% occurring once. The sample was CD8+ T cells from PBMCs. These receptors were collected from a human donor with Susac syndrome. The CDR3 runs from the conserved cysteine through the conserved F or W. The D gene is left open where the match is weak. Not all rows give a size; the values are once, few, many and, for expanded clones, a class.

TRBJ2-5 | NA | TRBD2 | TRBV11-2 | CASSYLLFGGAETQYF | TGTGCCAGCAGCTATCTTCTTTTCGGGGGGGCAGAGACCCAGTACTTC
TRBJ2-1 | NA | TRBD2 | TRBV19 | CASTGGLAHEQFF | TGTGCCAGCACGGGGGGGCTAGCCCATGAGCAGTTCTTC
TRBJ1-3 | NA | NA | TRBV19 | CASSTRGDRSGNTIYF | TGTGCCAGTAGTACGAGAGGAGACAGGTCTGGAAACACCATATATTTT
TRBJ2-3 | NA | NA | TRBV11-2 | CASSPDASDTQYF | TGTGCCAGCAGCCCGGACGCCTCAGATACGCAGTATTTT
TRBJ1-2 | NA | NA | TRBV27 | CATGFGYGYTF | TGTGCCACAGGGTTTGGCTATGGCTACACCTTC
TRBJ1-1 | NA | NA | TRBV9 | CASSTGGSMNTEAFF | TGTGCCAGCAGCACAGGTGGTTCCATGAACACTGAAGCTTTCTTT
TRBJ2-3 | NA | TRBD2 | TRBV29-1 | CSVVLAGGADTQYF | TGCAGCGTTGTTCTAGCGGGGGGCGCAGATACGCAGTATTTT
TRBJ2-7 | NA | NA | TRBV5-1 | CASSSDTHQYF | TGCGCCAGCAGCTCTGATACGCATCAGTACTTC
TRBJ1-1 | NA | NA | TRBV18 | CASSIQRGGDTEAFF | TGTGCCAGCTCTATCCAAAGAGGAGGGGATACTGAAGCTTTCTTT
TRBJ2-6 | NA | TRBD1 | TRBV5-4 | CASSPPGQGVGSGANVLTF | TGTGCCAGCAGCCCACCGGGACAGGGAGTTGGGTCTGGGGCCAACGTCCTGACTTTC
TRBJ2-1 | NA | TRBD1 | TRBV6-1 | CASSGWDSSSYNEQFF | TGTGCCAGCAGTGGCTGGGACAGTTCCTCCTACAATGAGCAGTTCTTC
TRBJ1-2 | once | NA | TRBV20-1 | CSARDVSTNYGYTF | TGCAGTGCTAGAGATGTCAGCACTAACTATGGCTACACCTTC
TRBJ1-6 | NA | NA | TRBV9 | CASSVEEGAAWPLHF | TGTGCCAGCAGCGTAGAGGAGGGAGCCGCTTGGCCCCTCCACTTT
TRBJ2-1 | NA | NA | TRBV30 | CAWSGRGQLHHEQFF | TGTGCCTGGAGTGGCAGAGGACAGTTGCATCATGAGCAGTTCTTC
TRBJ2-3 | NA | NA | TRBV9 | CASSAQGISSTDTQYF | TGTGCCAGCAGCGCTCAGGGAATATCTAGCACAGATACGCAGTATTTT
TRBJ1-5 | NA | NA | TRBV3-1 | CASSPDTGQPQHF | TGTGCCAGCAGCCCGGACACTGGACAGCCCCAGCATTTT
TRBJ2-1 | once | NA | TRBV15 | CATSTGSLDEQFF | TGTGCCACCAGCACAGGTTCTTTGGATGAGCAGTTCTTC
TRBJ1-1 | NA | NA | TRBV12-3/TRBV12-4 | CASDTGKGIGTEAFF | TGTGCCAGCGATACTGGTAAGGGAATAGGCACTGAAGCTTTCTTT
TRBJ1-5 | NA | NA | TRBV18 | CASSEPGGPQHF | TGTGCCAGCAGCGAGCCTGGGGGGCCCCAGCATTTT
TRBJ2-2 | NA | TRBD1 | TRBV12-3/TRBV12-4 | CASSLQDRETGELFF | TGTGCCAGCAGTTTACAGGACAGGGAAACCGGGGAGCTGTTTTTT
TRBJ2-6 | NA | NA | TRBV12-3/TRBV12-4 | CASSFSGSGANVLTF | TGTGCCAGCAGTTTCTCGGGCTCTGGGGCCAACGTCCTGACTTTC
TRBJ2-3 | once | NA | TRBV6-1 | CASSVNGGPNLPFIDTQYF | TGTGCCAGCAGTGTTAACGGGGGACCAAACCTCCCTTTCATCGATACGCAGTATTTT
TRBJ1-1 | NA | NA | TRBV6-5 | CASSATWNTEAFF | TGTGCCAGCAGTGCCACATGGAACACTGAAGCTTTCTTT
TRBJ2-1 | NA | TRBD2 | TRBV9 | CASSAGLALNEQFF | TGTGCCAGCAGCGCGGGACTAGCGCTTAATGAGCAGTTCTTC